This T cell receptor (beta chain) emerged from a study of control samples from healthy donors and cancer patients. The V end lost 1 base, the J end lost 6 bases, and 3 bases lay between the germline ends. The CDR3 loop spans 12 amino acids. The germline CDR1 and CDR2 sequences are SEHNR and FQNEAQ (reference sequence). TCRdb's table, derived via immunoSEQ multiplex PCR, lists solely in-frame clones and lacks some. The sample has about 150,000 clones, 92% seen once; the top ten hold roughly 0.64%. The chain employs TRBV7-9 and TRBJ2-2; D gene uncertain. Sample: blood. The sequence derives from a woman under 40 in good health. CDR3 sequence: CASSLVSGELFF. CDR3 sequence (DNA): TGTGCCAGCAGCTTAGTATCCGGGGAGCTGTTTTTT. Looking up the rest from reference TRBV7-9 and TRBJ2-2 gives the full variable domain: DTGVSQNPRHKITKRGQNVTFRCDPISEHNRLYWYRQTLGQGPEFLTYFQNEAQLEKSRLLSDRFSAERPKGSFSTLEIQRTEQGDSAMYLCASSLVSGELFFGEGSRLTVL.